Listed here are 19 T cell receptor beta chains from one sample, sequenced in a study of response to subunit inactivated influenza vaccine. TCRdb re-analysed the RT-PCR reads in MiXCR, keeping a single row per CDR3 protein. The sample lists hundreds of thousands of distinct CDR3 sequences; 6% to 9% were seen once. Sequenced material: PBMCs from blood, taken about 23 months after vaccination. Every receptor here comes from a man between 50 and 69 years old who received an inactivated influenza vaccine.

This clonotype occurred a few times. This chain links TRBV20-1 with TRBJ2-1, with D possibly matching TRBD1 (6 bases). The CDR3 has 14 amino acids. V dropped 5 bases and J dropped 0 bases, with 11 bases sitting between them. CDR1 DFQATT and CDR2 SNEGSKA come from the germline V gene (reference sequence). CDR3 DNA sequence: TGCAGTGCTGAGGGGGAGAGCTCCTACAATGAGCAGTTCTTC. This codes for CSAEGESSYNEQFF.

The rearrangement joins TRBV20-1 to TRBJ2-5; D uncertain. Germline V CDR1 and CDR2: DFQATT, SNEGSKA (reference sequence). With 5 bases removed from V and 5 bases from J, the gap between germline ends came to 15 bases. CDR3 length equals 13 residues. Written as DNA, the CDR3 is TGCAGTGCTCAAAAGGGTCTAGTCGAGACCCAGTACTTC. Residues: CSAQKGLVETQYF.

The chain couples TRBV9 to TRBJ2-1; 13 bases are a match to TRBD2. This CDR3 is built from 17 residues. V was clipped by 3 bases and J by 4 bases; unmatched bases: 7. The germline V gene encodes CDR1 SGDLS and CDR2 YYNGEE. For the CDR3, the DNA is TGTGCCAGCAGCGGTATACCGGGACTAGCGGGATACAATGAGCAGTTCTTC. Amino acid sequence: CASSGIPGLAGYNEQFF.

This clonotype showed up many times. This chain links TRBV7-9 with TRBJ2-1; tentative D call: TRBD2 (6 bases). There are 15 residues in the CDR3. The V gene lost 8 bases and the J gene lost 3 bases, with 17 bases spanning the gap. In germline, CDR1 is SEHNR, CDR2 FQNEAQ (reference sequence). CDR3 in DNA: TGTGCCAGCTCGGGCCCGCGGGACCACTACAATGAGCAGTTCTTC. Translated: CASSGPRDHYNEQFF.

This clonotype appeared many times. The chain couples TRBV5-1 to TRBJ2-1; 11 nucleotides align to TRBD1. The CDR3 consists of 14 residues. V lost 4 bases to trimming and J lost 3 bases; unmatched junction nucleotides: 0. Germline CDR1 SGHRS, CDR2 YFSETQ. DNA of the CDR3: TGCGCCAGCAGCGGGACAGGGGGCTACAATGAGCAGTTCTTC. It specifies CASSGTGGYNEQFF. The whole variable domain, filled in from reference TRBV5-1 and TRBJ2-1, reads KAGVTQTPRYLIKTRGQQVTLSCSPISGHRSVSWYQQTPGQGLQFLFEYFSETQRNKGNFPGRFSGRQFSNSRSEMNVSTLELGDSALYLCASSGTGGYNEQFFGPGTRLTVL.

The table lists this clonotype with a few counts. The V call is TRBV4-2, the J call TRBJ2-7; TRBD2 matches 11 bases. Germline V gene sequence: CDR1 LGHNA, CDR2 YNFKEQ. The ends lost 1 base at V and 0 bases at J; junction bases unmatched: 5. The CDR3 has 17 amino acids. As DNA, the CDR3 is TGTGCCAGCAGCCAAGTGACTAGCGGGGTAAGCTCCTACGAGCAGTACTTC. It is translated as CASSQVTSGVSSYEQYF.

This clonotype has only a few counts. The gene calls are TRBV11-2 and TRBJ2-3, with 10 bases lining up with TRBD2. With 4 bases clipped from V and 2 bases from J, the junction kept 6 bases outside the gene matches. This CDR3 region has 16 residues. The germline V gene has CDR1 SGHAT and CDR2 FQNNGV. CDR3 protein: CASSSLAGVPTDTQYF. For the CDR3, the DNA is TGTGCCAGCAGCTCGCTAGCGGGGGTCCCCACAGATACGCAGTATTTT.

This clonotype has a count of ten or more. CDR3 sequence reads: CAIHFSLTDTQYF. DNA for the CDR3: TGTGCCATCCACTTCAGTCTTACAGATACGCAGTATTTT. V usage is TRBV12-3 or TRBV12-4 and J usage is TRBJ2-3, with no clear D. Deletions cut 10 bases from V and 3 bases from J, with 14 bases between. There are 13 residues in the CDR3.

The chain joins TRBV12-3 or TRBV12-4 to TRBJ1-1; weak D call: TRBD1 (5 bases). The CDR3 has 14 residues. V shed 3 bases and J shed 1 base, with 9 bases lying between them. DNA for the CDR3: TGTGCCAGCAGTTTCGCCGGGACGAACACTGAAGCTTTCTTT. Translating gives CASSFAGTNTEAFF.

This clonotype was picked up a small number of times. The chain is built from TRBV6-1 and TRBJ2-2; D might be TRBD1 (6 bases). Germline V CDR1 and CDR2: MNHNS, SASEGT. The CDR3 spans 15 residues. Trimming took off 7 bases at V and 5 bases at J, with 17 bases between the two ends. CDR3 DNA sequence: TGTGCCAGCACCAAAAGAGGGACATGGACCGGGGAGCTGTTTTTT. Translated, it gives CASTKRGTWTGELFF.

This clonotype was found a few times. The chain carries TRBV6-5 and TRBJ2-1; the D gene is possibly TRBD1 (5 bases). The CDR3 runs 14 residues. V lost 2 bases and J lost 3, with 8 bases in between. Germline values: CDR1 MNHEY, CDR2 SVGAGI. CDR3 sequence: CASSYTDSYNEQFF. CDR3 coding DNA: TGTGCCAGCAGTTACACCGACAGCTACAATGAGCAGTTCTTC.

The V call is TRBV4-3, the J call TRBJ2-7; tentatively, D is TRBD1 or TRBD2 (5 bases each). The CDR3 sequence is 13 residues long. Trimming took 0 bases from V and 7 from J, leaving 10 bases between them. The germline V gene has CDR1 LGHNA and CDR2 YSLEER. The CDR3 spells CASSQEWWGEQYF. CDR3 bases: TGCGCCAGCAGCCAAGAATGGTGGGGGGAGCAGTACTTC.

V usage is TRBV2 and J usage is TRBJ1-5, with D possibly TRBD1 on 6 matching bases. The CDR3 consists of 14 residues. Trimming stripped 3 bases from V and 3 bases from J, with 9 bases between. The germline gives CDR1 SNHLY, CDR2 FYNNEI. The CDR3 sequence: CASSDRGLNQPQHF. The DNA of the CDR3 is TGTGCCAGCAGTGACAGGGGACTCAATCAGCCCCAGCATTTT.

The genes are TRBV19 and TRBJ1-2; 11 nucleotides align to TRBD1. Trimming at V came to 3 bases and at J to 6 bases, leaving 12 bases not matched to a gene. This CDR3 region has 17 residues. Germline V gives CDR1 LNHDA, CDR2 SQIVND (reference sequence). The CDR3 nucleotides read TGTGCCAGTAGTATCCTTTGGACAGGGGGCGCGATTGATGGCTACACCTTC. It encodes CASSILWTGGAIDGYTF.

This clonotype was detected only a few times. The rearrangement links TRBV11-2 to TRBJ2-5; TRBD2 matches at 8 bases. Germline values: CDR1 SGHAT, CDR2 FQNNGV. V lost 6 bases to trimming and J lost 2 bases; unmatched junction nucleotides: 8. The CDR3 covers 15 residues. The CDR3 nucleotides read TGTGCCAGCAGACCCGCTAGCGGGCGACAAGAGACCCAGTACTTC. Protein product: CASRPASGRQETQYF.

This clonotype was detected ten times or more. V usage is TRBV20-1 and J usage is TRBJ1-1, with a tentative D call TRBD1 (5 bases). Trimming took 6 bases from V and 4 from J, leaving 15 bases between them. This CDR3 contains 13 residues. Germline V gene data show CDR1 as DFQATT and CDR2 as SNEGSKA (reference sequence). The CDR3 region has the DNA TGCAGTGCCCCCGGGGTTCAGGGCACTGAAGCTTTCTTT. Protein: CSAPGVQGTEAFF.

The sample holds a few counts of this clonotype. The J gene is TRBJ1-4, the V gene TRBV6-2 or TRBV6-3, with a tentative D call TRBD1 (6 bases). CDR1 MNHEY and CDR2 SVGEGT come from the germline V gene. The CDR3 loop spans 15 amino acids. Trimming stripped 7 bases from V and 8 bases from J, with 20 bases between. CDR3 amino acids: CASTTAGENEEKLFF. CDR3 bases: TGTGCCAGCACCACGGCAGGGGAGAACGAGGAAAAACTGTTTTTT.

This clonotype has a handful of counts. The chain joins TRBV3-1 to TRBJ1-1, with 7 bases that match TRBD1. V lost 6 bases and J lost 0; bases outside the gene matches: 4. The CDR3 is 14 amino acids. CDR1 is LGHDT and CDR2 is YNNKEL in the germline V gene (reference sequence). The CDR3 DNA reads TGTGCCAGCAGACAACAGGGGATGAACACTGAAGCTTTCTTT. Translated: CASRQQGMNTEAFF.

The gene calls are TRBV6-2 or TRBV6-3 and TRBJ2-3, with D perhaps matching TRBD2 (5 bases). CDR1 and CDR2 from the germline V gene are MNHEY and SVGEGT. CDR3 length: 17 residues. With 7 bases removed from V and 6 bases from J, the gap between germline ends came to 26 bases. The CDR3 region has the DNA TGTGCCAGCAACTTTCTCCTGGTGAGGGAAAGTCTCGATACGCAGTATTTT. This encodes CASNFLLVRESLDTQYF.